This T cell receptor beta chain was recorded in a study of cytotoxic CD8 clonotypes in ibrutinib-treated CLL. Whole-study findings and limits: Clonotypes that were public were uncommon, and they contracted or stayed stable on treatment.

Comments on this clone: Its cognate antigen is unknown.

CDR1 and CDR2 from the germline V gene are MNHGY and SAAAGT. The length of the CDR3 is 15 residues. V dropped 10 bases and J dropped 2 bases, with 21 bases sitting between them. TCRdb keeps only in-frame clones here, not all; method: immunoSEQ multiplex PCR. The sample records about 200,000 clones, 70% being singletons. This clonotype was obtained from a human donor with chronic lymphocytic leukemia. This chain links TRBV6-8 with TRBJ2-7; weak D call: TRBD1 (6 bases). Here the sequenced sample was PBMCs, taken after 12 months of ibrutinib treatment. Written as DNA, the CDR3 is TGTGCCACCCCACCCGGCAGGGGACAACCCTACGAGCAGTACTTC. Its translation is CATPPGRGQPYEQYF.